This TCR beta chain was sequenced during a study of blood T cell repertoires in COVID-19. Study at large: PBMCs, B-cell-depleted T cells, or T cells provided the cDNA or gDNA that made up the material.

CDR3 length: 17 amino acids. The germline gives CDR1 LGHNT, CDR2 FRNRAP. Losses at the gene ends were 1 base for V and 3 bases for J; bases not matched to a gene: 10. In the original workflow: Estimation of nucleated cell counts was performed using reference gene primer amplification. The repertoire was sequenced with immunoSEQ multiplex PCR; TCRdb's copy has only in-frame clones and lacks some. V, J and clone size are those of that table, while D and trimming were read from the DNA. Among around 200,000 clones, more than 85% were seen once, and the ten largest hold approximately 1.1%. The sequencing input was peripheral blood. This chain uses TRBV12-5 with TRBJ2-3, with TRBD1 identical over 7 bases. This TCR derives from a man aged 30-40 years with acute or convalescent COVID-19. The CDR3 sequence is CASGLGTTGARTDTQYF. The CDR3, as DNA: TGTGCTAGTGGTTTGGGAACCACAGGGGCCAGGACAGATACGCAGTATTTT.